These 16 T cell receptor beta chains were all obtained from the same sample, sequenced in a study of cytomegalovirus exposure and HLA in healthy donors (dated by TCRdb to the late 2010s). The library was obtained by the immunoSEQ multiplex PCR assay. TCRdb took over this immuneACCESS table, retaining in-frame rearrangements with V and J assigned. Such tables are incomplete; in checked studies, under half of the missing clones stem from an unresolved V gene, and the remainder is unexplained. The sample contains 150,000 to 200,000 clones, about 81% of them found a single time. The ten largest clones represent 1% to 1.5% of the sample. Sequencing used PBMCs. The receptors here all came from a woman aged 25 to 39 in good health and CMV-seronegative.

V is TRBV9 and J is TRBJ1-2, with D uncertain. The CDR3 is 12 amino acids. V lost 1 base, J lost 3 bases, and 4 bases lay in between. The germline gives CDR1 SGDLS, CDR2 YYNGEE. The CDR3, as DNA: TGTGCCAGCAGCGTAACTGACTATGGCTACACCTTC. The encoded protein is CASSVTDYGYTF.

This clone has a single count. V usage is TRBV27 and J usage is TRBJ2-1; 7 bases align to TRBD2. With V trimmed by 5 bases and J by 11 bases, 9 bases remained unmatched. Germline V gene lookup returns CDR1 MNHEY and CDR2 SMNVEV (reference sequence). The CDR3 length is 13 residues. The CDR3 sequence: CASSPGGGRKQFF. In nucleotides, the CDR3 is TGTGCCAGCAGTCCGGGAGGAGGACGGAAGCAGTTCTTC.

This clone was counted at least ten times. This chain uses TRBV7-8 with TRBJ2-7, with D possibly being TRBD1 (6 bases). This CDR3 contains 15 residues. The V end lost 1 base, the J end lost 2 bases, and 12 bases lay between the germline ends. Germline assignment: CDR1 SGHVS and CDR2 FQNEAQ. CDR3 DNA: TGTGCCAGCAGCTTAGAGGCCAGGGGTACCTACGAGCAGTACTTC. Encoded protein: CASSLEARGTYEQYF.

CDR3 nucleotides: TGCAGCGTTGAAATGGGGGGGGCCCGTGAAAAACTGTTTTTT. It encodes CSVEMGGAREKLFF. The V and J genes are TRBV29-1 and TRBJ1-4, with D perhaps TRBD1 (6 bases). Between the trimmed V and J ends, which lost 2 bases and 7 bases, there was a span of 14 bases. The germline CDR1 and CDR2 sequences are SQVTM and ANQGSEA. The CDR3 sequence is 14 residues long. The complete variable domain, with remaining parts taken from reference TRBV29-1 and TRBJ1-4, reads SAVISQKPSRDICQRGTSLTIQCQVDSQVTMMFWYRQQPGQSLTLIATANQGSEATYESGFVIDKFPISRPNLTFSTLTVSNMSPEDSSIYLCSVEMGGAREKLFFGSGTQLSVL.

V usage is TRBV10-1 and J usage is TRBJ2-2; 10 positions agree with TRBD2. The V gene end was trimmed by 2 bases and the J gene end by 4 bases; junction bases not matched to a gene: 10. The CDR3 runs to 18 residues. Germline CDR1 is WNHNN and CDR2 is SYGVQD (reference sequence). CDR3 sequence reads: CASSEGPAGGPSTGELFF. For the CDR3, the DNA is TGCGCCAGCAGTGAGGGTCCAGCGGGGGGGCCCTCCACCGGGGAGCTGTTTTTT.

The genes are TRBV2 and TRBJ1-2; no clear D. The CDR3 is 12 residues long. V shed 6 bases and J shed 3 bases, with 8 bases lying between them. Germline CDR1 reads SNHLY; CDR2 reads FYNNEI. The DNA for the CDR3 is TGTGCCAGCAGCCGACTTGACTATGGCTACACCTTC. Translating gives CASSRLDYGYTF.

The V and J genes are TRBV7-9 and TRBJ1-5; D is perhaps TRBD1 (5 bases). The germline V gene encodes CDR1 SEHNR and CDR2 FQNEAQ (reference sequence). The CDR3 covers 15 residues. V lost 1 base to trimming and J lost 6 bases, with 13 bases between them. The CDR3 nucleotides are TGTGCCAGCAGCTTAGGGGGCAGGGAGGGTCAGCCCCAGCATTTT. Protein sequence: CASSLGGREGQPQHF.

The chain recombines TRBV10-2 with TRBJ1-2, with 7 bases aligning to TRBD1. The junction had 9 bases not matched to a gene; V was cut back by 6 bases and J by 8 bases. Per the germline V gene, CDR1 is WSHSY and CDR2 is SAAADI. The CDR3 has 13 residues. In DNA, the CDR3 is TGCGCCAGCAGCTCCGGGACAGTACTCGGCTACACCTTC. Translating it yields CASSSGTVLGYTF.

V is TRBV19 and J is TRBJ1-1; 8 bases match TRBD1. The CDR3 loop spans 14 amino acids. The germline gives CDR1 LNHDA, CDR2 SQIVND (reference sequence). The V gene end was trimmed by 5 bases and the J gene end by 9 bases; junction bases not matched to a gene: 11. The chain's CDR3 is CASSGQGRSGKAFF. Here the CDR3 DNA reads TGTGCCAGTAGTGGACAGGGCAGGTCTGGGAAAGCTTTCTTT.

The chain links TRBV21-1 to TRBJ2-5; TRBD1, as called in the table, went unchecked against the DNA. TRBV21-1 is a recognized pseudogene. The CDR3 covers 16 residues. For the CDR3, the DNA is TGTGCCAGCAGCAAATATGGGGACATGACTCAAGAGACCCAGTACTTC. Its translation: CASSKYGDMTQETQYF.

The rearrangement uses TRBV11-2 and TRBJ2-7, with 8 positions matching TRBD2. V lost 5 bases to trimming and J lost 11 bases; unmatched junction nucleotides: 11. The germline CDR1 and CDR2 sequences are SGHAT and FQNNGV. The CDR3 totals 13 residues. In nucleotides, the CDR3 is TGTGCCAGCAGCCAAGGGCGGGAGGCCCCTAAGTACTTC. This codes for CASSQGREAPKYF.

CDR3 sequence: CASSPRGGAIDQPQHF. CDR3 in DNA: TGTGCCAGCTCACCACGGGGGGGGGCAATTGATCAGCCCCAGCATTTT. V usage is TRBV18 and J usage is TRBJ1-5, with D possibly being TRBD1 (6 bases). This CDR3 comprises 16 residues. Germline values: CDR1 KGHSH, CDR2 LQKENI. The V end lost 1 base, the J end lost 5 bases, and 15 bases lay between the germline ends.

This rearrangement joins TRBV7-9 to TRBJ1-1; D is uncertain. Germline-derived CDR1 and CDR2 are SEHNR and FQNEAQ (reference sequence). Trimming took 5 bases from V and 0 from J, leaving 10 bases between them. This CDR3 is 14 amino acids long. The CDR3 region is CASSRLMLNTEAFF. The CDR3 DNA follows: TGTGCCAGCAGCCGTCTTATGTTGAACACTGAAGCTTTCTTT.

The chain couples TRBV23-1 to TRBJ2-2, with 9 bases that match TRBD1. TRBV23-1 belongs to the ORF category, with a function that is uncertain. CDR3 length: 17 amino acids. The J segment lost 5 bases and the V segment lost 3 bases, leaving 10 bases of the junction unmatched. For the CDR3, the DNA is TGCGCCAGCAGTCACCTCCTGGACAGGGGAGGGACCGGGGAGCTGTTTTTT. It translates to CASSHLLDRGGTGELFF.

This clone was found once. The rearrangement joins TRBV6-6 to TRBJ2-7, with 9 bases that match TRBD2. Looked up from germline, CDR1 is MNHNY and CDR2 is SVGAGI (reference sequence). This CDR3 is built from 16 residues. With V trimmed by 10 bases and J by 3 bases, 16 bases remained unmatched. This CDR3 reads CATRAGGQTQIYEQYF. In DNA, the CDR3 is TGTGCCACCAGGGCGGGGGGGCAGACACAAATCTACGAGCAGTACTTC.

CDR3 residues: CALTSGGVNEQFF. CDR3 nucleotide sequence: TGTGCCTTGACTAGCGGGGGAGTTAATGAGCAGTTCTTC. This chain connects TRBV30 to TRBJ2-1, with 12 bases fitting TRBD2. The germline gives CDR1 GTSNPN, CDR2 SVGIG (reference sequence). With V trimmed by 7 bases and J by 7 bases, 5 bases remained unmatched. This CDR3 has 13 amino acids.